This T cell receptor beta chain was observed in a study of shared clonotypes between healthy human individuals. On sorted subsets, replicate PCRs used 200 ng DNA, or roughly 30,000 T cell genomes. Method: immunoSEQ multiplex PCR; TCRdb's copy keeps in-frame clones and lacks some. The profile shows a few million clones, more than 80% of them singletons. The study enrolled healthy HIV-negative adults without recent acute infections or vaccinations as donors. CD4+ cell separation produced CD45RA+ naive and CD45RA-negative memory subsets. This CDR3 is 15 amino acids long. Per the germline V gene, CDR1 is SNHLY and CDR2 is FYNNEI. After removal of 2 bases from V and 12 bases from J, the junction contained 9 bases not matched to a gene.

The receptor was isolated from a man between 18 and 29 years old in good health. Sequencing was carried out using naive CD4+ T cells sorted from blood. Noted subset: CD45RA+ positively selected. This chain joins TRBV2 and TRBJ1-6, with TRBD1 identical over 8 bases. The CDR3 protein is CASSESGQGNIPLHF. The CDR3 DNA is TGTGCCAGCAGTGAAAGTGGACAGGGAAATATACCCCTCCACTTT.